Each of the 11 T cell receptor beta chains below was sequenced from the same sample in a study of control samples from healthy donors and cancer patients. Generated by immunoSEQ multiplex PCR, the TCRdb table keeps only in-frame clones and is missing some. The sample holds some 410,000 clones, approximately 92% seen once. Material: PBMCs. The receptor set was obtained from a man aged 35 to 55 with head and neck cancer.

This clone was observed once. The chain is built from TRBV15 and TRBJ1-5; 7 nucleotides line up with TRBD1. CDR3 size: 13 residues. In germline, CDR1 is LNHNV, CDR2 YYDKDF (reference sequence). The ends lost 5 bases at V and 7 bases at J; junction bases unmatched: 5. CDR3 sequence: CATSWTGGQPQHF. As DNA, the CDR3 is TGTGCCACCAGCTGGACAGGAGGCCAGCCCCAGCATTTT.

CDR3 bases: TGTGCCTGGAATCTTCTTGGTGGTGAAAAACTGTTTTTT. This translates into CAWNLLGGEKLFF. The chain is built from TRBV30 and TRBJ1-4; D remains ambiguous. Germline-derived CDR1 and CDR2 are GTSNPN and SVGIG (reference sequence). CDR3 length: 13 residues. Trimming took 4 bases from V and 7 from J, leaving 13 bases between them. The full variable domain, completed using reference TRBV30 and TRBJ1-4, is SQTIHQWPATLVQPVGSPLSLECTVEGTSNPNLYWYRQAAGRGLQLLFYSVGIGQISSEVPQNLSASRPQDRQFILSSKKLLLSDSGFYLCAWNLLGGEKLFFGSGTQLSVL.

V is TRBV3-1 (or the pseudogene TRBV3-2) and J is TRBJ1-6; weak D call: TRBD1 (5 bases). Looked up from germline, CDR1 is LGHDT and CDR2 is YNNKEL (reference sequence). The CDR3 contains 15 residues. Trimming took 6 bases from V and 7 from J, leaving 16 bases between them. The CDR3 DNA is TGTGCCAGCAGTCAGGGCGTGGGGGAAAATTCACCCCTCCACTTT. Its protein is CASSQGVGENSPLHF.

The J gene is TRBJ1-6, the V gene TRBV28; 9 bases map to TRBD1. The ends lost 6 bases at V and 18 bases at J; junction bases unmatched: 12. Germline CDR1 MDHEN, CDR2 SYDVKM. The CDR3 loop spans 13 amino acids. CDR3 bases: TGTGCCAGCAGGGGACAAACAGGGGGCTTCCCCCACTTT. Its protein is CASRGQTGGFPHF. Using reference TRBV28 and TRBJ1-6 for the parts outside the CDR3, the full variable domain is DVKVTQSSRYLVKRTGEKVFLECVQDMDHENMFWYRQDPGLGLRLIYFSYDVKMKEKGDIPEGYSVSREKKERFSLILESASTNQTSMYLCASRGQTGGFPHFGNGTRLTVT.

Written as DNA, the CDR3 is TGCGCCAGCAGCGCCGGGACTAGCGGCTACACAGATACGCAGTATTTT. This codes for CASSAGTSGYTDTQYF. This rearrangement joins TRBV5-1 to TRBJ2-3, with 11 bases identical to TRBD2. Trimming at V came to 4 bases and at J to 2 bases, leaving 6 bases not matched to a gene. There are 16 residues in the CDR3. Per the germline V gene, CDR1 is SGHRS and CDR2 is YFSETQ.

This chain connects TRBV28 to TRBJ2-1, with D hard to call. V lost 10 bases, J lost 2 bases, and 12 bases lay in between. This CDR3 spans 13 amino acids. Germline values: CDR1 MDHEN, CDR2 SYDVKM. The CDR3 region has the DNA TGTGCCACAGAAGGTTCCCCCTACAATGAGCAGTTCTTC. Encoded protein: CATEGSPYNEQFF.

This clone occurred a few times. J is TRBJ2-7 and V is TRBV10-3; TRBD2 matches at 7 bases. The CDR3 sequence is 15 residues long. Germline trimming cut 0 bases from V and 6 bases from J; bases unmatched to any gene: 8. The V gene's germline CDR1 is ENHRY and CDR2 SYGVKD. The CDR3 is CAISESGRERREQYF. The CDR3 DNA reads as TGTGCCATCAGTGAGTCAGGGCGGGAGAGGCGCGAGCAGTACTTC.

The CDR3 DNA follows: TGTGCCAGCAGCTTACCTAGCCCCAGTTCCTACAATGAGCAGTTCTTC. This translates into CASSLPSPSSYNEQFF. The chain recombines TRBV12-1 with TRBJ2-1; the D call in the table, TRBD2, was not verified against the DNA. TRBV12-1 is a listed pseudogene. This CDR3 has 16 residues.

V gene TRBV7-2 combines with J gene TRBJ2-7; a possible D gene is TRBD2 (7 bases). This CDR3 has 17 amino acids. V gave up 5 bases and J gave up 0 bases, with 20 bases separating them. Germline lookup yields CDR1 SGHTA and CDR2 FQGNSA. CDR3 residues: CASSPRDGGPSSYEQYF. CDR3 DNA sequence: TGTGCCAGCAGCCCCCGTGACGGGGGGCCCAGCTCCTACGAGCAGTACTTC. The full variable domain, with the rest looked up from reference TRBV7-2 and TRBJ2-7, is GAGVSQSPSNKVTEKGKDVELRCDPISGHTALYWYRQSLGQGLEFLIYFQGNSAPDKSGLPSDRFSAERTGGSVSTLTIQRTQQEDSAVYLCASSPRDGGPSSYEQYFGPGTRLTVT.

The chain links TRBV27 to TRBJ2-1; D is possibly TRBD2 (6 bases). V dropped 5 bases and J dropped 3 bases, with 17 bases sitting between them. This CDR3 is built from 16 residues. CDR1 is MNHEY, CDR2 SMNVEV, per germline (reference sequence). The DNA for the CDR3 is TGTGCCAGCAGTAAGAGCCGGGACTCTTTCTACAATGAGCAGTTCTTC. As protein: CASSKSRDSFYNEQFF.

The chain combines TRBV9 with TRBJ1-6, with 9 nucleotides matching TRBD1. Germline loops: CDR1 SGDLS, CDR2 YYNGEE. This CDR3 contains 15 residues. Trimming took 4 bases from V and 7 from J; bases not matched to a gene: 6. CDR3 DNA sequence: TGTGCCAGCAGCTCCCGGACAGGGGAGAATTCACCCCTCCACTTT. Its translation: CASSSRTGENSPLHF.